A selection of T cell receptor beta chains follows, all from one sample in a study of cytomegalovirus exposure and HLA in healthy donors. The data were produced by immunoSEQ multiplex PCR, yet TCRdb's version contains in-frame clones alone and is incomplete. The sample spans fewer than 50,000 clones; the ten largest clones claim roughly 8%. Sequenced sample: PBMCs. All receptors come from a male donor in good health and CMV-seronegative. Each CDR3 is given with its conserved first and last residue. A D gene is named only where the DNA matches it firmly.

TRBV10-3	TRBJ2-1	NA	TGTGCCATCAGGCACCCGCAGGGTGATGAGCAGTTCTTC	CAIRHPQGDEQFF
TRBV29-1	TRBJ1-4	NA	TGCAGCGTTGCAGGGATTGCTAATGAAAAACTGTTTTTT	CSVAGIANEKLFF
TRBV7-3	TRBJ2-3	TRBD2	TGTGCCAGCAGCAAACCGTCGGGACTAGCGGGAGGGCCGTCAGATACGCAGTATTTT	CASSKPSGLAGGPSDTQYF
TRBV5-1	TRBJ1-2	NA	TGCGCCAGCAGCTACGGCCTCGGGGGGGACTATGGCTACACCTTC	CASSYGLGGDYGYTF
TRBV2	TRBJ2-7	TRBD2	TGTGCCAGCAGGTGGACTAGCGGGACATATTTCTCCTACGAGCAGTACTTC	CASRWTSGTYFSYEQYF
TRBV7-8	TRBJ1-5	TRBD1	TGTGCCAGCAGCGTCTACAGGGGGCAAAGGCAAAGCAATCAGCCCCAGCATTTT	CASSVYRGQRQSNQPQHF
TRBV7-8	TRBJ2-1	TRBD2	TGTGCCAGCAGCTCGGGACTAGCGGGAGGGCCCTTACGCGATGAGCAGTTCTTC	CASSSGLAGGPLRDEQFF
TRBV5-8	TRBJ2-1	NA	TGTGCCAGCCTGGAGCGGGACATAAGCTCCTACAATGAGCAGTTCTTC	CASLERDISSYNEQFF
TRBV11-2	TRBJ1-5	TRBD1	TGTGCCAGCAGCCCCCGCGGGGACAGGAGCAATCAGCCCCAGCATTTT	CASSPRGDRSNQPQHF
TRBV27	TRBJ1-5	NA	TGTGCCTCCCGAGCAGGGCCTTTAGTTCCCCAGCATTTT	CASRAGPLVPQHF
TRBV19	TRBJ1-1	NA	TGTGCCAGTACCCATCCCGGGGAAGGGATCGAAGCTTTCTTT	CASTHPGEGIEAFF
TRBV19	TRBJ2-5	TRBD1	TGTGCCAGTAGTTTCGCCGGGACAGGGAAACAAGAGACCCAGTACTTC	CASSFAGTGKQETQYF
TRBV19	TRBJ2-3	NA	TGTGCCAGTAGTATTGGAGGACAGACCACAGATACGCAGTATTTT	CASSIGGQTTDTQYF
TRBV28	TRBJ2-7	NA	TGTGCCAGCAAAGATAACAGGGTGGGCGAGCAGTACTTC	CASKDNRVGEQYF
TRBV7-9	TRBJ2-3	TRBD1	TGTGCCAGCAGCTTAGTTTGGGGACAGGGGCATACGCAGTATTTT	CASSLVWGQGHTQYF
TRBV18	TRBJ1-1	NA	TGTGCCAGCTCACCCACCCGGACCCGGGAGGACACTGAAGCTTTCTTT	CASSPTRTREDTEAFF
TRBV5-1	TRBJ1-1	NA	TGCGCCAGCAGCTTCCGGGCGGAGGGGACCGAAGCTTTCTTT	CASSFRAEGTEAFF
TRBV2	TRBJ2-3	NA	TGTGCCAGCAGTGAGGGGGGGGCCCCAGATACGCAGTATTTT	CASSEGGAPDTQYF
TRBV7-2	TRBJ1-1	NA	TGTGCCAGCAGCTTAGCTGCCGGGATCGGCGCTGAAGCTTTCTTT	CASSLAAGIGAEAFF
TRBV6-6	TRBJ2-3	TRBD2	TGTGCCAGCAGTTGGACTAGCGGGAGCACAGATACGCAGTATTTT	CASSWTSGSTDTQYF
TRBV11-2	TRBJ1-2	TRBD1	TGTGCCAGCAGCTCGTCCAGGGGGCAGGGTGGCTACACCTTC	CASSSSRGQGGYTF
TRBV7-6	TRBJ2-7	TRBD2	TGTGCCAGCAGCCGGGGGACTAGCGGGAAGTCTTCCTACGAGCAGTACTTC	CASSRGTSGKSSYEQYF
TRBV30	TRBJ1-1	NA	TGTGCCTGGATACCGCGGATCACTGAAGCTTTCTTT	CAWIPRITEAFF
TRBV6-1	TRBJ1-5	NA	TGTGCCAGCAGTGAAACAAAAACAGGGTATCAGCCCCAGCATTTT	CASSETKTGYQPQHF
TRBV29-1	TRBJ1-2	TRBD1	TGCAGCGTTCTGCCAGGGGGGCACTATGGCTACACCTTC	CSVLPGGHYGYTF
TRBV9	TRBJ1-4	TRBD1	TGTGCCAGCAGCCCCCCGACAGGGGGTAATGAAAAACTGTTTTTT	CASSPPTGGNEKLFF
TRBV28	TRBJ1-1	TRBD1	TGTGCCAGCCGAACAGGGGGAACGAACACTGAAGCTTTCTTT	CASRTGGTNTEAFF
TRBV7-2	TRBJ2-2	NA	TGTGCCAGCAGCCCGGGGACAACCGGGGAGCTGTTTTTT	CASSPGTTGELFF
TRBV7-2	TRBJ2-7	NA	TGTGCCAGCAGCTTAGGGTCATCCTACTCCTACGAGCAGTACTTC	CASSLGSSYSYEQYF
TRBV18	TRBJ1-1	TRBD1	TGTGCCAGCTCATCCCCGGGACAGGGAAAGAACACTGAAGCTTTCTTT	CASSSPGQGKNTEAFF
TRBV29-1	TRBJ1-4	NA	TGCAGCGTTTTCTCTTCTAGTGAAAAACTGTTTTTT	CSVFSSSEKLFF
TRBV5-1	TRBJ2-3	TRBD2	TGCGCCAGCAGCTTGTTTGCGGGAGGGCAGGATACGCAGTATTTT	CASSLFAGGQDTQYF
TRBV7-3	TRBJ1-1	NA	TGTGCCAGCAGCTTATCCTCGAACACTGAAGCTTTCTTT	CASSLSSNTEAFF
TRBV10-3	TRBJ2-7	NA	TGTGCCATCAGTGAGCGGGGACTCGCCTACGAGCAGTACTTC	CAISERGLAYEQYF
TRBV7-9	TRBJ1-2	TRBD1	TGTGCCAGCAGCCTAAGGGACAGACATGGCTACACCTTC	CASSLRDRHGYTF
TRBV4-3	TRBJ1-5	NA	TGCGCCAGCAGCCAAGACACCGGTCAGCCCCAGCATTTT	CASSQDTGQPQHF
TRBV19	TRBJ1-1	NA	TGTGCCAGTAGCCAACAGGGTCTGAATACTGAAGCTTTCTTT	CASSQQGLNTEAFF
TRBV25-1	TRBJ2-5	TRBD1	TGTGCCAGCAGTGCGAGGGGGGGGACAGGGCGACAGCAGTACTTC	CASSARGGTGRQQYF
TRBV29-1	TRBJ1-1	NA	TGCAGCGTTGGCGGGGGGCGAGGCACTGAAGCTTTCTTT	CSVGGGRGTEAFF
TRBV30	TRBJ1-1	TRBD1	TGTGCCTGGAGGGGGACAGTGAACACTGAAGCTTTCTTT	CAWRGTVNTEAFF
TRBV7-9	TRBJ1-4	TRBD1	TGTGCCAGCAGCGCTACAGGGGGCCAAAATGAAAAACTGTTTTTT	CASSATGGQNEKLFF
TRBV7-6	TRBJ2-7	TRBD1	TGTGCCAGCAGCCTCACCTACAGGGGCGAGCAGTACTTC	CASSLTYRGEQYF
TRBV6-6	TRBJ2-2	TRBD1	TGTGCCAGCAGGGTTGACAGGGACACCGGGGAGCTGTTTTTT	CASRVDRDTGELFF
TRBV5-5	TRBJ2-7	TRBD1	TGTGCCAGCAGCCATGTTGGGACAGGGAGCCCCTACGAGCAGTACTTC	CASSHVGTGSPYEQYF
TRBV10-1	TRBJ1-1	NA	TGCGCCAGCAGTGACCAGAACACTGAAGCTTTCTTT	CASSDQNTEAFF